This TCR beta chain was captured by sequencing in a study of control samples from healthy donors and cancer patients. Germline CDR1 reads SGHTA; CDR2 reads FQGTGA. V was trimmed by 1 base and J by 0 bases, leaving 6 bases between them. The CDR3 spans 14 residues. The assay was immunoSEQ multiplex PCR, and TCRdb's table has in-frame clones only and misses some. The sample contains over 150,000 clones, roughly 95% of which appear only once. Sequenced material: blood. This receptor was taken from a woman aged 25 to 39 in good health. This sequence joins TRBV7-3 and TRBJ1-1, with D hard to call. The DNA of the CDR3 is TGTGCCAGCAGCTTAATGGGAATGAACACTGAAGCTTTCTTT. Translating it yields CASSLMGMNTEAFF.